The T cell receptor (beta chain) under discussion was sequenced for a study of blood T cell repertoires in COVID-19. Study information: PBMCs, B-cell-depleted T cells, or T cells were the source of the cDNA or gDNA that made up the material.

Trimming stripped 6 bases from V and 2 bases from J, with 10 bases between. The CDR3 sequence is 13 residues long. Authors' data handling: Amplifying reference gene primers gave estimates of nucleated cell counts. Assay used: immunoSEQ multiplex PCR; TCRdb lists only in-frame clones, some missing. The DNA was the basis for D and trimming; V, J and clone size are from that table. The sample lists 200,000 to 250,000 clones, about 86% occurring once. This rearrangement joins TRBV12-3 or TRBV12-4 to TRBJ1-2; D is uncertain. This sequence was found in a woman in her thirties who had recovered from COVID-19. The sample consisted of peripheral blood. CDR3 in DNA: TGTGCCAGCAGACAGCTTGCGAACTATGGCTACACCTTC. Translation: CASRQLANYGYTF.